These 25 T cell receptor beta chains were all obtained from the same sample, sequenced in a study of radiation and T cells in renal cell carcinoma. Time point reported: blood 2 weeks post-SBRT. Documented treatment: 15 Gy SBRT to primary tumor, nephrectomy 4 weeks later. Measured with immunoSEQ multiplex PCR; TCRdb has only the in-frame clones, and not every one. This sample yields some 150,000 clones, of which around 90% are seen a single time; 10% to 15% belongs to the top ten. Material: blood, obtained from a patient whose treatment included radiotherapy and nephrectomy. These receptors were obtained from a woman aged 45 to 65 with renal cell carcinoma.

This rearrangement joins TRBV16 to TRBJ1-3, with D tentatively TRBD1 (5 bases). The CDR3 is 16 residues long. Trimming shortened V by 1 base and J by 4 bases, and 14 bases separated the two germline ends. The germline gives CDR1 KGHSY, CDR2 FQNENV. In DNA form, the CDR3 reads TGTGCCAGCAGCCAATTCACGGGGCTCCGCGGAAACACCATATATTTT. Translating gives CASSQFTGLRGNTIYF. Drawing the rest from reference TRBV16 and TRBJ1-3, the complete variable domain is GEEVAQTPKHLVRGEGQKAKLYCAPIKGHSYVFWYQQVLKNEFKFLISFQNENVFDETGMPKERFSAKCLPNSPCSLEIQATKLEDSAVYFCASSQFTGLRGNTIYFGEGSWLTVV.

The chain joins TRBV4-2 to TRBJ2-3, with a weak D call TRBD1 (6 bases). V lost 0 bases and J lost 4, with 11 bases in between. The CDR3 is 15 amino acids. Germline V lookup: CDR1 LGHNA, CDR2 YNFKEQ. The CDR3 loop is CASSQEGTTPDTQYF. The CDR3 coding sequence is TGTGCCAGCAGCCAAGAGGGGACAACTCCAGATACGCAGTATTTT.

Here the CDR3 reads CASSQPTGHSGNTIYF. Written as DNA, the CDR3 is TGTGCCAGCAGCCAACCTACAGGACACTCTGGAAACACCATATATTTT. The genes are TRBV4-2 and TRBJ1-3; maybe TRBD1 (5 bases). CDR3 length equals 16 residues. The V and J ends lost 2 bases and 0 bases respectively, with 11 bases between them. From germline, CDR1 is LGHNA and CDR2 YNFKEQ.

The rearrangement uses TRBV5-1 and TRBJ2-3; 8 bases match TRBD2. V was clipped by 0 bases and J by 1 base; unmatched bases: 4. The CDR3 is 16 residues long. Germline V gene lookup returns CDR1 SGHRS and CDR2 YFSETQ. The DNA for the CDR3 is TGCGCCAGCAGCTTGGGGGTGCGGGGGGGCACAGATACGCAGTATTTT. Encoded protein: CASSLGVRGGTDTQYF.

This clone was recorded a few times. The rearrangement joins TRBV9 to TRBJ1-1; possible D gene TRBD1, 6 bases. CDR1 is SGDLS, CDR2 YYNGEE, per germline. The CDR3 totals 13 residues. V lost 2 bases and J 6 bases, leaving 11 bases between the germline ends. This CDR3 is CASSVQGWAEAFF. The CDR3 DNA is TGTGCCAGCAGCGTGCAGGGGTGGGCTGAAGCTTTCTTT. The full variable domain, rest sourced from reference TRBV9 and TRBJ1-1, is DSGVTQTPKHLITATGQRVTLRCSPRSGDLSVYWYQQSLDQGLQFLIQYYNGEERAKGNILERFSAQQFPDLHSELNLSSLELGDSALYFCASSVQGWAEAFFGQGTRLTVV.

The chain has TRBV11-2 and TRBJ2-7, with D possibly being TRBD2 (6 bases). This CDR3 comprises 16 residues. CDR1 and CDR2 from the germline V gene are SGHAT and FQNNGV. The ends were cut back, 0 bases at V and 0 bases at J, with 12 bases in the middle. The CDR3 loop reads CASSLDWGTFSYEQYF. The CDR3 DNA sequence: TGTGCCAGCAGCTTAGATTGGGGGACTTTCTCCTACGAGCAGTACTTC.

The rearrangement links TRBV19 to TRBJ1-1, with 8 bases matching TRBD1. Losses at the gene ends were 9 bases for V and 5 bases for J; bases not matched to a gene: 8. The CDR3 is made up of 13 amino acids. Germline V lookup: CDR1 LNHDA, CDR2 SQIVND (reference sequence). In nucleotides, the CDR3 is TGTGCCAGCTCAGGGGGCGTGATGACTGAAGCTTTCTTT. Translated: CASSGGVMTEAFF.

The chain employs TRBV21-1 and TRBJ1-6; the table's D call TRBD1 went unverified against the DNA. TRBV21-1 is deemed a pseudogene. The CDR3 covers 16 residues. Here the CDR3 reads CASSTGLSSYNSPLHF. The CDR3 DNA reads TGTGCCAGCAGCACAGGCTTGAGCTCCTATAATTCACCCCTCCACTTT.

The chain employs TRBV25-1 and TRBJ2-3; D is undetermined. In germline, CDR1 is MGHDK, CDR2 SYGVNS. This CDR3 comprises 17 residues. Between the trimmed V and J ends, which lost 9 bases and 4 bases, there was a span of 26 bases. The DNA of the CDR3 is TGTGCCAGACGAAAGATTCCCTCCTGTGAAGACCCAGATACGCAGTATTTT. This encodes CARRKIPSCEDPDTQYF.

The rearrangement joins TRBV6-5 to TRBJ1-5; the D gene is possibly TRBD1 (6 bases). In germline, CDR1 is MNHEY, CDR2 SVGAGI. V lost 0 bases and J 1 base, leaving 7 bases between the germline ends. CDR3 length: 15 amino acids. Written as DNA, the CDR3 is TGTGCCAGCAGTTACTCACAGGGAAGCAATCAGCCCCAGCATTTT. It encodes CASSYSQGSNQPQHF.

The CDR3 DNA sequence: TGCGCCAGCAGTGATTTTGGATGGGGGGTCGAACAAGAGACCCAGTACTTC. This gives the protein CASSDFGWGVEQETQYF. The V and J genes are TRBV10-2 and TRBJ2-5, with a weak D call TRBD2 (6 bases). V shed 3 bases and J shed 2 bases, with 19 bases lying between them. Germline CDR1 reads WSHSY; CDR2 reads SAAADI. The CDR3 consists of 17 residues.

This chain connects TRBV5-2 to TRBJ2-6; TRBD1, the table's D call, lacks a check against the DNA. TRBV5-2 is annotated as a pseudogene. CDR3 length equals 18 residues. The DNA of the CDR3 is TGTGCCAGCAGCTTGGAGGGGGATACAGGGTACGGGGCCAACGTCCTGACTTTC. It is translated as CASSLEGDTGYGANVLTF.

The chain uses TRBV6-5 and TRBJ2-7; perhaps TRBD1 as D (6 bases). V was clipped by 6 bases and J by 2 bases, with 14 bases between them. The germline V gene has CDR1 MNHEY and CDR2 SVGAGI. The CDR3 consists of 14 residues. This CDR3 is CASSPGRGTYEQYF. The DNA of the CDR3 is TGTGCCAGCAGCCCGGGCAGGGGCACCTACGAGCAGTACTTC.

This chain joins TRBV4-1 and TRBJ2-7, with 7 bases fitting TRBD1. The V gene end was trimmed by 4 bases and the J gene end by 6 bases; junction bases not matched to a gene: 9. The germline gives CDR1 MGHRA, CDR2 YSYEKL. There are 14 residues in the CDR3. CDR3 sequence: CASSRRQGEGEQYF. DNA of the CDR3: TGCGCCAGCAGCCGACGACAGGGTGAGGGCGAGCAGTACTTC.

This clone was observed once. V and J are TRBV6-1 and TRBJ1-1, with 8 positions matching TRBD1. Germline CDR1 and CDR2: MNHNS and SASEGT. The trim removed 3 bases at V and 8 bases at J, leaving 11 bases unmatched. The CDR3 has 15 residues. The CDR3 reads CASSDGHRGTVEAFF. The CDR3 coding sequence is TGTGCCAGCAGTGATGGACACAGGGGGACAGTAGAAGCTTTCTTT.

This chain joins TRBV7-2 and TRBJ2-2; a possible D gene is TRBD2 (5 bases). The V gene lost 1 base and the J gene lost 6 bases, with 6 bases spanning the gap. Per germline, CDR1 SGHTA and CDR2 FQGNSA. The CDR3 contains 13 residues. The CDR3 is CASSLGRAGELFF. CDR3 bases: TGTGCCAGCAGCTTAGGGCGGGCCGGGGAGCTGTTTTTT.

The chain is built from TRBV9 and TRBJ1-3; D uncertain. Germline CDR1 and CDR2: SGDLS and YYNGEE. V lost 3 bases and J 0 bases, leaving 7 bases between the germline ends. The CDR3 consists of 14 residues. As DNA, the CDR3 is TGTGCCAGCAGCGCCGAGATCTCTGGAAACACCATATATTTT. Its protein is CASSAEISGNTIYF.

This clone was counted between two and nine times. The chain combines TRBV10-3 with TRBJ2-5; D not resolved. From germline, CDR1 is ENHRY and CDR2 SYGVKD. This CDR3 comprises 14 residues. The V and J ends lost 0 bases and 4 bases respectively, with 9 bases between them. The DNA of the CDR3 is TGTGCCATCAGTGAGTCATCGGGTTTAGAGACCCAGTACTTC. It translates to CAISESSGLETQYF.

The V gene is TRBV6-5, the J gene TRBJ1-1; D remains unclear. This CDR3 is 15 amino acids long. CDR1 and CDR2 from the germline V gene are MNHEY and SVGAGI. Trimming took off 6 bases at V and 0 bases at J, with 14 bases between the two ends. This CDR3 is CASSPAGRLNTEAFF. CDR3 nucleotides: TGTGCCAGCAGCCCTGCCGGCAGGTTGAACACTGAAGCTTTCTTT.

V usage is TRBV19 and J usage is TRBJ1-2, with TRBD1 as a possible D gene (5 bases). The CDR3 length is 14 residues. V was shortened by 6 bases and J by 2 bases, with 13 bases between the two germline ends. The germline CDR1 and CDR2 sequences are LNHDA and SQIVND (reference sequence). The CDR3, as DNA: TGTGCCAGTAGCGACCCGGGACGGAACTATGGCTACACCTTC. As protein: CASSDPGRNYGYTF.

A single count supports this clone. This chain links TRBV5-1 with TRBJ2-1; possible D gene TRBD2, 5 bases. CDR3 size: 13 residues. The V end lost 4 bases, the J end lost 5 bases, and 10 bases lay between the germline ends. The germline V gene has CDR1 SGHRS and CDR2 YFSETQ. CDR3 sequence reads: CASSHGVNNEQFF. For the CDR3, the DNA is TGCGCCAGCAGCCACGGGGTCAACAATGAGCAGTTCTTC.

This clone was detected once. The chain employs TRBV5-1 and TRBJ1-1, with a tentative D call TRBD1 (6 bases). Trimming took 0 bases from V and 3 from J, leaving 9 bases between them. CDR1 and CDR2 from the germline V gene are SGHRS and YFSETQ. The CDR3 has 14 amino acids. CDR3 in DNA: TGCGCCAGCAGCTTGGCCAGGGGAGACACTGAAGCTTTCTTT. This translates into CASSLARGDTEAFF.

CDR3 region: CASSPTGQKYEQYF. The CDR3 nucleotides are TGTGCCAGCTCACCGACGGGACAGAAGTACGAGCAGTACTTC. This sequence joins TRBV18 and TRBJ2-7; 7 positions match TRBD1. The CDR3 is 14 amino acids. Germline CDR1 and CDR2: KGHSH and LQKENI. J lost 4 bases, V lost 3 bases, and 6 bases had no gene match.

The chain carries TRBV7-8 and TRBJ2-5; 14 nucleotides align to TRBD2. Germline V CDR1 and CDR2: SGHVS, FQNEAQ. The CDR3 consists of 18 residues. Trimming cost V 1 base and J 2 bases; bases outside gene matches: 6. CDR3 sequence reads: CASSLGLAGGLWQETQYF. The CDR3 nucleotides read TGTGCCAGCAGCTTAGGACTAGCGGGGGGGCTTTGGCAAGAGACCCAGTACTTC.

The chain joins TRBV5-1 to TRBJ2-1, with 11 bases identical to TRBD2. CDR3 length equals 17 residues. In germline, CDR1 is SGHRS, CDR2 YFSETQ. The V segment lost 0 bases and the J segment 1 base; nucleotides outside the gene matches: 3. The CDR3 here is CASSLGLAGTSYNEQFF. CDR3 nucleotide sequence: TGCGCCAGCAGCTTGGGACTAGCGGGGACTTCCTACAATGAGCAGTTCTTC.